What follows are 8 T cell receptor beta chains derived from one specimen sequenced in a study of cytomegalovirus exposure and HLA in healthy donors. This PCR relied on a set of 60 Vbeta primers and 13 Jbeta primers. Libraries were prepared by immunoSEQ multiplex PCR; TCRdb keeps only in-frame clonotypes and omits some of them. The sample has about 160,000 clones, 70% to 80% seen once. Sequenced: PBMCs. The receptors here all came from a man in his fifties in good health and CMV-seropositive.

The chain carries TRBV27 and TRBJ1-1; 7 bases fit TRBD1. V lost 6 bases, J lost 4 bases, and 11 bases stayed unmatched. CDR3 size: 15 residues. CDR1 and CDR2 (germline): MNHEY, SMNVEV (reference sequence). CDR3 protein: CASRLVTGLGTEAFF. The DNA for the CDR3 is TGTGCCAGCAGGCTAGTGACAGGGCTCGGCACTGAAGCTTTCTTT.

This CDR3 reads CAWGASYEQYF. CDR3 in DNA: TGTGCCTGGGGGGCTTCCTACGAGCAGTACTTC. This chain joins TRBV30 and TRBJ2-7, with D tentatively TRBD1 (5 bases). CDR3 length: 11 residues. Germline V gives CDR1 GTSNPN, CDR2 SVGIG (reference sequence). Between the trimmed V and J ends, which lost 5 bases and 1 base, there was a span of 6 bases.

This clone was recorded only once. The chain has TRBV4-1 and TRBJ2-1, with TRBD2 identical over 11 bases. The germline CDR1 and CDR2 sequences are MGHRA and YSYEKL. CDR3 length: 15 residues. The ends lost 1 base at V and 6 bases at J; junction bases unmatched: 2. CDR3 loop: CASSQAGLAGNEQFF. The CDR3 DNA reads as TGCGCCAGCAGCCAAGCCGGACTAGCGGGCAATGAGCAGTTCTTC.

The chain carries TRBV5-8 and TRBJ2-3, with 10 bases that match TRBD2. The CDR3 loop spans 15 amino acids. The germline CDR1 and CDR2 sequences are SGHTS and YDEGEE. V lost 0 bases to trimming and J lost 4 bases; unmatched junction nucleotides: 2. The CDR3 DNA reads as TGTGCCAGCAGCTTGGCACTAGCGGGGTCAGATACGCAGTATTTT. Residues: CASSLALAGSDTQYF.

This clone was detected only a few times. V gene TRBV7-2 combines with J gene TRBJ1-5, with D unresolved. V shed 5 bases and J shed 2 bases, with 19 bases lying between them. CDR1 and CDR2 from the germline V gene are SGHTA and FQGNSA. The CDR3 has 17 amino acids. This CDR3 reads CASSIRREVLGNQPQHF. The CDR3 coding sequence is TGTGCCAGCAGCATCCGTCGGGAGGTTTTGGGCAATCAGCCCCAGCATTTT.

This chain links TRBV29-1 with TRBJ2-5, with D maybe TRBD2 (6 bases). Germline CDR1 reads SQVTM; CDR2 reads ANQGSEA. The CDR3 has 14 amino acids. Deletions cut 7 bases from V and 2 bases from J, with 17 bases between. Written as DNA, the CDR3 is TGCAGCGCCGCAATAAGGACTAATCAAGAGACCCAGTACTTC. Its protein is CSAAIRTNQETQYF.

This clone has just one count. CDR3 sequence (DNA): TGTGCCAGCAGCCAAGTCCCCGGCGGGGGAAGCTCCTACAATGAGCAGTTCTTC. This codes for CASSQVPGGGSSYNEQFF. The chain combines TRBV4-2 with TRBJ2-1; 7 bases agree with TRBD2. The CDR3 is made up of 18 amino acids. With 1 base clipped from V and 0 bases from J, the junction kept 9 bases outside the gene matches. CDR1 and CDR2 from the germline V gene are LGHNA and YNFKEQ.

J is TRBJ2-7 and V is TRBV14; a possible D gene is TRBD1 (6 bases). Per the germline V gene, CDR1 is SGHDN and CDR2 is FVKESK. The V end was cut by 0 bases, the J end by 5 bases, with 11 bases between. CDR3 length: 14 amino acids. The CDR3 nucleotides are TGTGCCAGCAGCCAAGACTACAGGGTCAACGAGCAGTACTTC. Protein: CASSQDYRVNEQYF.